Below are 12 T cell receptor beta chains sequenced from a single sample in a study of technical replicates of blood from several donors. Profiled with immunoSEQ multiplex PCR; TCRdb holds only in-frame clones, not every one. The sample has 84,000 or so clones; approximately 94% are singletons. What was sequenced was T cells isolated from PBMCs. The receptors stem from a human donor in good health.

The chain carries TRBV29-1 and TRBJ2-2; TRBD2 might be the D (5 bases). The CDR3 totals 16 residues. Trimming pared 5 bases from V and 4 bases from J, leaving 20 bases between. Germline V gene lookup returns CDR1 SQVTM and CDR2 ANQGSEA. The CDR3 coding sequence is TGCAGCGTTTGGGATAGCGCGGTTCCGGGCACCGGGGAGCTGTTTTTT. This encodes CSVWDSAVPGTGELFF.

The chain joins TRBV4-1 to TRBJ2-1; 12 bases fit TRBD2. V shed 2 bases, J shed 6 bases, and the junction held 5 bases outside the gene matches. The CDR3 spans 16 residues. Germline values: CDR1 MGHRA, CDR2 YSYEKL. The DNA of the CDR3 is TGCGCCAGCAGCCAAATTTCTAGCGGGGGGGGCAATGAGCAGTTCTTC. This codes for CASSQISSGGGNEQFF.

CDR3 region: CASSLGDQGRFGYTF. Written as DNA, the CDR3 is TGTGCCAGCAGTTTAGGTGATCAGGGCCGGTTTGGCTACACCTTC. The rearrangement links TRBV28 to TRBJ1-2; D is possibly TRBD1 (5 bases). The V end lost 2 bases, the J end lost 7 bases, and 17 bases lay between the germline ends. CDR3 size: 15 residues. Germline lookup yields CDR1 MDHEN and CDR2 SYDVKM.

This clone was recorded only once. The V and J genes are TRBV28 and TRBJ2-1; unclear D gene. The CDR3 consists of 16 residues. Germline lookup yields CDR1 MDHEN and CDR2 SYDVKM. Deletions cut 5 bases from V and 5 bases from J, with 19 bases between. The DNA of the CDR3 is TGTGCCAGCAGTCCATCACATTTCTCCCTTAACAATGAGCAGTTCTTC. Protein product: CASSPSHFSLNNEQFF.

V and J are TRBV10-1 and TRBJ1-1, with D possibly being TRBD1 (5 bases). Germline V CDR1 and CDR2: WNHNN, SYGVQD (reference sequence). Trimming pared 10 bases from V and 1 base from J, leaving 22 bases between. CDR3 size: 16 residues. The CDR3 DNA sequence: TGCGCCACCACTGACCACAGGACCCCCACGAACACTGAAGCTTTCTTT. It codes for CATTDHRTPTNTEAFF.

The chain employs TRBV21-1 and TRBJ1-5; the table calls TRBD1, which could not be checked here. TRBV21-1 is reported as a pseudogene. The CDR3 totals 15 residues. CDR3 DNA sequence: TGTGCCAGCAGCAAGGTCAGATATAGCAATCAGCCCCAGCATTTT. Residues: CASSKVRYSNQPQHF.

The rearrangement links TRBV5-1 to TRBJ2-7; TRBD2 matches 11 bases. Trimming removed 4 bases from V and 0 bases from J; junction bases left unmatched: 6. The CDR3 loop spans 16 amino acids. Germline-derived CDR1 and CDR2 are SGHRS and YFSETQ. CDR3 DNA: TGCGCCAGCAGCAAAGTGACTAGCGGGGTCTCCTACGAGCAGTACTTC. Translating it yields CASSKVTSGVSYEQYF.

This chain joins TRBV7-9 and TRBJ1-1, with D possibly matching TRBD1 (5 bases). CDR1 is SEHNR and CDR2 is FQNEAQ in the germline V gene (reference sequence). Trimming took 5 bases from V and 2 from J, leaving 6 bases between them. This CDR3 region has 12 residues. This chain's CDR3 is CASSDSNTEAFF. The CDR3 DNA is TGTGCCAGCAGCGACAGCAACACTGAAGCTTTCTTT.

V gene TRBV5-4 combines with J gene TRBJ2-7; 14 bases are a match to TRBD2. This CDR3 comprises 16 residues. V gave up 4 bases and J gave up 4 bases; unmatched junction bases: 7. CDR1 SGHNT and CDR2 YYREEE come from the germline V gene (reference sequence). CDR3: CASSPQTSGRVYEQYF. CDR3 bases: TGTGCCAGCAGCCCTCAGACTAGCGGGAGGGTGTACGAGCAGTACTTC.

V and J are TRBV6-6 and TRBJ2-7; the D gene is possibly TRBD2 (6 bases). V was cut by 6 bases and J by 7 bases, with 16 bases left in between. Germline-derived CDR1 and CDR2 are MNHNY and SVGAGI (reference sequence). The CDR3 runs 13 residues. CDR3 sequence (DNA): TGTGCCAGCAGCCTAAGAGGAGGGGATGAGCAGTACTTC. It yields the protein CASSLRGGDEQYF.

V usage is TRBV29-1 and J usage is TRBJ2-4; TRBD2 is a possible D gene (5 bases). The CDR3 has 11 residues. Per the germline V gene, CDR1 is SQVTM and CDR2 is ANQGSEA. Trimming took off 3 bases at V and 6 bases at J, with 6 bases between the two ends. DNA for the CDR3: TGCAGCGTTGACGAGGGAAACATTCAGTACTTC. This gives the protein CSVDEGNIQYF.

The CDR3 coding sequence is TGTGCCAGCAGGACTACGGCCTCAGCTAACTATGGCTACACCTTC. Protein: CASRTTASANYGYTF. V is TRBV6-5 and J is TRBJ1-2; no reliable D call. Germline V gives CDR1 MNHEY, CDR2 SVGAGI. V lost 6 bases and J 0 bases, leaving 14 bases between the germline ends. The CDR3 spans 15 residues.